This T cell receptor (beta chain) was obtained from a study of cytomegalovirus exposure and HLA in healthy donors. Study observations and caveats: With further analysis later on, most CMV-associated TCR beta chains appeared HLA-restricted. Analyzed later, association rates of TCRs varied across HLA loci, with DRB1 most and HLA-C fewest. Reports showed the classifier diagnosing cytomegalovirus status with high specificity and sensitivity. In an earlier analysis, in under 700 donors, most V segments appeared productive either ~90% or ~30% of the time.

On this clone itself: Its matching antigen is unknown.

This CDR3 region has 13 residues. Trimming cost V 3 bases and J 1 base, with 6 bases left between them. Germline V gene lookup returns CDR1 SGHNT and CDR2 YENEEA. 13 Jbeta primers and 60 Vbeta primers were used for the PCR. Only in-frame clones appear in the TCRdb table, and some are missing; sequencing was by immunoSEQ multiplex PCR. The sample gives around 150,000 clones, approximately 80% of which show up once; 3.7% is in the top ten. What was sequenced was PBMCs. V gene TRBV11-3 combines with J gene TRBJ2-5; D not certain. The clonotype was recovered from a man aged 25 to 45 in good health and CMV-seropositive. CDR3 in amino acids: CASSLGPQETQYF. CDR3 nucleotides: TGTGCCAGCAGCTTGGGCCCCCAAGAGACCCAGTACTTC.